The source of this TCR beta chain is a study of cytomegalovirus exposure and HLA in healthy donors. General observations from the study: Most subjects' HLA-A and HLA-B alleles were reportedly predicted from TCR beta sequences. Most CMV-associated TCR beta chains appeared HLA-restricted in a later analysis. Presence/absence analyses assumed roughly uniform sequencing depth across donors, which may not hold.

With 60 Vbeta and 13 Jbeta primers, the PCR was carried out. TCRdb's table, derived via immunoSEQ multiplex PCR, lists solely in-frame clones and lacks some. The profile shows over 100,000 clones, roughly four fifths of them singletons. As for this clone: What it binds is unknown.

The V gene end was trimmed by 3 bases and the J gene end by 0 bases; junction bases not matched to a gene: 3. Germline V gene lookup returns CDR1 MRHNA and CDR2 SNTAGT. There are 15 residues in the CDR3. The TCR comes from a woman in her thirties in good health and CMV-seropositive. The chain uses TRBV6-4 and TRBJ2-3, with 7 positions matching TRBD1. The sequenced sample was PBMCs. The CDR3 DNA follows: TGTGCCAGCAGTGATAGGGGGCTGAGCACAGATACGCAGTATTTT. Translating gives CASSDRGLSTDTQYF.